This TCR beta chain was sequenced for a study of blood T cells in healthy people across ages. Study outcomes and limitations: Strongly correlated with naive T cell percentage was TCR beta diversity.

In its sample, this clonotype was seen a few times. Its antigen remains unknown. Germline values: CDR1 LGHNA, CDR2 YSLEER. The V segment lost 3 bases and the J segment 4 bases; nucleotides outside the gene matches: 7. The CDR3 has 17 residues. A second PCR, run for roughly 7 to 12 cycles, used a sample-barcoded 5' primer plus a J-beta primer mix. Each cDNA molecule carried a tag from a template-switch adaptor that contained 12 random nucleotides. TCRdb fed the 5' RACE reads into MiXCR, producing one record per CDR3 protein. The profile shows over 450,000 distinct CDR3 sequences, more than 20% of them singletons. These data also formed part of another study, on T cells of mothers and their children. That investigation notes: There were over 10 million TCR beta CDR3 reads from each mother and approximately 2.9 million from each child. Related pairs of mothers and children showed slightly higher, non-significant overlap versus unrelated pairs.

Sample: blood. The receptor was derived from a boy aged 5 to 17 in good health. The rearrangement uses TRBV4-3 and TRBJ2-2; the match to TRBD2 covers 11 bases. The CDR3: CASSHLLAGGFTGELFF. CDR3 DNA: TGCGCCAGCAGCCACCTTCTAGCGGGAGGATTCACCGGGGAGCTGTTTTTT.